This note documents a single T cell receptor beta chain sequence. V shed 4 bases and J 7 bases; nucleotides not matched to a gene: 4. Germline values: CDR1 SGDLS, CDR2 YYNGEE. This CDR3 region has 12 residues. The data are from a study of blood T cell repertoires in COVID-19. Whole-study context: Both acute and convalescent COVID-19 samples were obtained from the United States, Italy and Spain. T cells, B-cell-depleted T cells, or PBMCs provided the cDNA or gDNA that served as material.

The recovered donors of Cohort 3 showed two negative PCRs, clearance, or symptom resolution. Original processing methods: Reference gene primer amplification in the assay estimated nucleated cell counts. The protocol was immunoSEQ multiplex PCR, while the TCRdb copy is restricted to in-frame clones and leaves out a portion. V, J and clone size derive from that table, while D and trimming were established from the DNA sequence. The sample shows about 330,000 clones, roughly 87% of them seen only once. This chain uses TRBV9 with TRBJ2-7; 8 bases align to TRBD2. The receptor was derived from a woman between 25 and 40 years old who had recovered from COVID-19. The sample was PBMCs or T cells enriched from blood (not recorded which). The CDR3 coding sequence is TGTGCCAGCAGCCCCGGGAGGGCAGAGCAGTACTTC. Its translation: CASSPGRAEQYF. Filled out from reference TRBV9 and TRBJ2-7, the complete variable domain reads DSGVTQTPKHLITATGQRVTLRCSPRSGDLSVYWYQQSLDQGLQFLIQYYNGEERAKGNILERFSAQQFPDLHSELNLSSLELGDSALYFCASSPGRAEQYFGPGTRLTVT.